The next 22 T cell receptor beta chains were all read from a single sample in a study of T cell responses to AZD1222 COVID-19 vaccine. TCRdb's table, derived via immunoSEQ multiplex PCR, lists solely in-frame clones and lacks some. The sample has 60,000 to 65,000 clones, 84% seen once; the top ten hold around 7.5%. This sample comprised peripheral blood, obtained on day 0 of AZD1222 vaccination. The receptors come from an adult in good health.

The sample holds a few counts of this clone. The rearrangement uses TRBV6-5 and TRBJ1-1, with D possibly matching TRBD1 (5 bases). V lost 6 bases and J lost 4, with 9 bases in between. This CDR3 spans 12 amino acids. Looked up from germline, CDR1 is MNHEY and CDR2 is SVGAGI. The CDR3 here is CASRAGGTEAFF. CDR3 coding DNA: TGTGCCAGCAGGGCCGGGGGCACTGAAGCTTTCTTT.

The V gene is TRBV10-3, the J gene TRBJ2-7, with a tentative D call TRBD2 (6 bases). Between the trimmed V and J ends, which lost 3 bases and 5 bases, there was a span of 11 bases. Germline V gene sequence: CDR1 ENHRY, CDR2 SYGVKD. The length of the CDR3 is 13 residues. The CDR3 reads CAISDLTGDEQYF. In nucleotides, the CDR3 is TGTGCCATCAGTGATTTAACGGGGGACGAGCAGTACTTC.

V is TRBV29-1 and J is TRBJ2-7; tentative D call: TRBD2 (6 bases). Germline values: CDR1 SQVTM, CDR2 ANQGSEA. The CDR3 is made up of 14 amino acids. V was cut by 7 bases and J by 4 bases, with 20 bases left in between. CDR3 loop: CSAIARGLRYEQYF. The CDR3 region has the DNA TGCAGCGCTATCGCGCGGGGACTTAGGTACGAGCAGTACTTC.

This chain uses TRBV19 with TRBJ2-7; 11 bases are a match to TRBD1. The length of the CDR3 is 13 residues. V trimming: 9 bases; J trimming: 5 bases; junction bases outside the gene matches: 6. Germline CDR1 reads LNHDA; CDR2 reads SQIVND (reference sequence). CDR3 sequence: CARGQGGLHEQYF. CDR3 sequence (DNA): TGTGCCAGGGGACAGGGGGGCCTTCACGAGCAGTACTTC.

V gene TRBV30 combines with J gene TRBJ1-5, with a possible D match to TRBD1 (6 bases). The V gene's germline CDR1 is GTSNPN and CDR2 SVGIG (reference sequence). Trimming took off 0 bases at V and 9 bases at J, with 15 bases between the two ends. This CDR3 contains 14 residues. The CDR3 nucleotides are TGTGCCTGGAGTGTCGCACAGGGCATTCGGCCCCAGCATTTT. The encoded protein is CAWSVAQGIRPQHF. The entire variable domain, with the rest obtained from reference TRBV30 and TRBJ1-5, is as follows: SQTIHQWPATLVQPVGSPLSLECTVEGTSNPNLYWYRQAAGRGLQLLFYSVGIGQISSEVPQNLSASRPQDRQFILSSKKLLLSDSGFYLCAWSVAQGIRPQHFGDGTRLSIL.

The chain has TRBV7-2 and TRBJ2-7; D gene ambiguous. Deletions cut 5 bases from V and 3 bases from J, with 14 bases between. The CDR3 contains 14 residues. In germline, CDR1 is SGHTA, CDR2 FQGNSA. Written as DNA, the CDR3 is TGTGCCAGCAGCACCCGGGCACTGCGCTACGAGCAGTACTTC. Residues: CASSTRALRYEQYF.

This clone was seen a single time. The chain employs TRBV20-1 and TRBJ1-6; a possible D gene is TRBD1 (6 bases). In germline, CDR1 is DFQATT, CDR2 SNEGSKA (reference sequence). This CDR3 is 13 amino acids long. V lost 3 bases and J 8 bases, leaving 11 bases between the germline ends. CDR3 sequence: CSASGGAHSPLHF. The CDR3 DNA sequence: TGCAGTGCTAGTGGGGGGGCCCATTCACCCCTCCACTTT.

The V gene is TRBV7-9, the J gene TRBJ2-1; D not resolved. V lost 5 bases, J lost 3 bases, and 2 bases lay in between. The CDR3 is 11 residues long. The V gene's germline CDR1 is SEHNR and CDR2 FQNEAQ (reference sequence). In DNA, the CDR3 is TGTGCCAGCAGCCGCTACAATGAGCAGTTCTTC. It codes for CASSRYNEQFF. The full variable domain, with the rest looked up from reference TRBV7-9 and TRBJ2-1, is DTGVSQNPRHKITKRGQNVTFRCDPISEHNRLYWYRQTLGQGPEFLTYFQNEAQLEKSRLLSDRFSAERPKGSFSTLEIQRTEQGDSAMYLCASSRYNEQFFGPGTRLTVL.

The chain combines TRBV28 with TRBJ2-5; 11 nucleotides match TRBD2. The CDR3 has 14 amino acids. Germline V gene sequence: CDR1 MDHEN, CDR2 SYDVKM. Trimming took 10 bases from V and 5 from J; bases not matched to a gene: 9. This chain's CDR3 is CATWLAGGQETQYF. The CDR3 region has the DNA TGTGCCACCTGGCTAGCGGGGGGCCAGGAGACCCAGTACTTC.

The chain is built from TRBV7-2 and TRBJ1-1; weak D call: TRBD1 (6 bases). CDR1 and CDR2 (germline): SGHTA, FQGNSA. The CDR3 loop spans 16 amino acids. V dropped 5 bases and J dropped 1 base, with 17 bases sitting between them. The CDR3: CASSPNAGGTNTEAFF. The CDR3 region has the DNA TGTGCCAGCAGCCCCAACGCGGGGGGCACGAACACTGAAGCTTTCTTT.

The V call is TRBV7-2, the J call TRBJ1-4, with D possibly matching TRBD1 (5 bases). V lost 5 bases and J lost 4, with 14 bases in between. Germline loops: CDR1 SGHTA, CDR2 FQGNSA. The CDR3 loop spans 15 amino acids. The CDR3 loop reads CASSTPGGYNEKLFF. For the CDR3, the DNA is TGTGCCAGCAGCACCCCGGGGGGATATAATGAAAAACTGTTTTTT.

The rearrangement links TRBV28 to TRBJ1-6, with unresolved D. CDR1 MDHEN and CDR2 SYDVKM come from the germline V gene. This CDR3 spans 14 amino acids. Trimming shortened V by 6 bases and J by 7 bases, and 13 bases separated the two germline ends. In DNA, the CDR3 is TGTGCCAGCAGCCCCTCGGACCGAAATTCACCCCTCCACTTT. It specifies CASSPSDRNSPLHF.

The chain carries TRBV5-1 and TRBJ2-7; unclear D gene. The V gene's germline CDR1 is SGHRS and CDR2 YFSETQ. The CDR3 is 12 residues long. V lost 5 bases and J lost 4, with 10 bases in between. In DNA, the CDR3 is TGCGCCAGCAGAGGAAGTGGGTACGAGCAGTACTTC. It is translated as CASRGSGYEQYF.

The chain links TRBV2 to TRBJ2-3, with a possible D match to TRBD2 (5 bases). Looked up from germline, CDR1 is SNHLY and CDR2 is FYNNEI. V lost 3 bases and J 7 bases, leaving 11 bases between the germline ends. The CDR3 consists of 13 residues. The CDR3 protein is CASSDERGNTQYF. The DNA of the CDR3 is TGTGCCAGCAGTGATGAACGGGGAAATACGCAGTATTTT.

The chain employs TRBV9 and TRBJ2-3; TRBD2 agrees at 9 bases. V lost 4 bases to trimming and J lost 2 bases; unmatched junction nucleotides: 11. Germline values: CDR1 SGDLS, CDR2 YYNGEE. The CDR3 is 17 residues long. The CDR3 spells CASSPGYASGATDTQYF. DNA of the CDR3: TGTGCCAGCAGCCCCGGGTATGCTAGCGGGGCCACAGATACGCAGTATTTT.

The chain uses TRBV5-1 and TRBJ1-4; no firm D call. V gave up 0 bases and J gave up 3 bases, with 15 bases separating them. Germline values: CDR1 SGHRS, CDR2 YFSETQ. The CDR3 consists of 17 residues. This chain's CDR3 is CASSLVSGGPANEKLFF. CDR3 in DNA: TGCGCCAGCAGCTTGGTGTCAGGCGGCCCCGCTAATGAAAAACTGTTTTTT.

The V and J genes are TRBV27 and TRBJ1-6, with D possibly matching TRBD1 (5 bases). Trimming stripped 0 bases from V and 7 bases from J, with 13 bases between. CDR3 length equals 16 residues. CDR1 and CDR2 (germline): MNHEY, SMNVEV (reference sequence). The CDR3 DNA is TGTGCCAGCAGTTTATCGGCCTCCGGGGGAAATTCACCCCTCCACTTT. Amino acid sequence: CASSLSASGGNSPLHF.

The chain links TRBV18 to TRBJ2-2, with 7 bases fitting TRBD1. Germline lookup yields CDR1 KGHSH and CDR2 LQKENI. CDR3 length: 15 residues. V shed 3 bases and J 7 bases; nucleotides not matched to a gene: 8. The CDR3 coding sequence is TGTGCCAGCTCACCTCTGGGACAGATCCTCGGGGAGCTGTTTTTT. It translates to CASSPLGQILGELFF.

The chain uses TRBV19 and TRBJ2-7; 12 bases align to TRBD2. CDR1 is LNHDA, CDR2 SQIVND, per germline (reference sequence). The V segment lost 5 bases and the J segment 0 bases; nucleotides outside the gene matches: 8. This CDR3 is 17 amino acids long. CDR3 residues: CASSRGLAGLLSYEQYF. In nucleotides, the CDR3 is TGTGCCAGTAGTCGTGGACTAGCGGGGTTGCTCTCCTACGAGCAGTACTTC.

The chain employs TRBV6-5 and TRBJ2-7, with 7 bases that match TRBD2. After removal of 6 bases from V and 3 bases from J, the junction contained 5 bases not matched to a gene. In germline, CDR1 is MNHEY, CDR2 SVGAGI. The length of the CDR3 is 13 residues. The CDR3 DNA reads TGTGCCAGCAGCGTTGCGGGGGACTACGAGCAGTACTTC. Its translation is CASSVAGDYEQYF.

This clone was counted a few times. This rearrangement joins TRBV21-1 to TRBJ1-4. TRBV21-1 is labeled a pseudogene. There are 15 residues in the CDR3. In nucleotides, the CDR3 is TGTGCCAGCAGCAAAGGGCGCGGGGGTTGGGAAAAACTGTTTTTT. Protein product: CASSKGRGGWEKLFF.

The chain couples TRBV19 to TRBJ2-7; D might be TRBD1 or TRBD2, each matching 5 bases. The CDR3 runs to 13 residues. Trimming stripped 7 bases from V and 3 bases from J, with 13 bases between. Germline lookup yields CDR1 LNHDA and CDR2 SQIVND (reference sequence). CDR3 residues: CASTGDHGYEQYF. The CDR3 nucleotides read TGTGCCAGTACCGGGGACCACGGCTACGAGCAGTACTTC.